These 8 T cell receptor beta chains originate from one sample sequenced in a study of tumor-infiltrating lymphocytes in primary liver carcinoma. Extraction also yielded germline DNA, while blood RNA was obtained from unsorted whole blood. The investigators made TCR beta cDNA from about 500 ng total RNA, using a constant-region primer. Slightly modified ARM-PCR with three nested multiplex PCR rounds yielded TCR beta libraries. PCR rounds one and two used TRBV1-TRBV30 forward primers with a C-beta reverse primer for 9 to 10 cycles each. Each CDR3 protein gets one entry after TCRdb re-called the multiplex PCR reads with MiXCR. This repertoire shows roughly 330,000 distinct CDR3 sequences, less than 65% found once; its top ten account for roughly 6%. The specimen was peripheral blood. The receptors derive from a man aged 35-49 years with primary liver carcinoma and hepatitis B virus infection.

This clonotype was seen at least ten times. This chain links TRBV6-1 with TRBJ2-1; D call uncertain. V was clipped by 1 base and J by 9 bases, with 4 bases between them. CDR1 is MNHNS and CDR2 is SASEGT in the germline V gene. The CDR3 loop spans 11 amino acids. The DNA of the CDR3 is TGTGCCAGCAGTGAAGGGGGTGAGCAGTTCTTC. Protein product: CASSEGGEQFF.

Of note for this clonotype: This may come from a read error, since a much larger clone is one base off. This rearrangement joins TRBV6-6 to TRBJ2-1, with TRBD2 identical over 9 bases. CDR3 length: 16 residues. Looked up from germline, CDR1 is MNHNY and CDR2 is SVGAGI (reference sequence). The CDR3 DNA follows: TGTGCCATCAGTGCTGGTAGCGGGAGCTCCCACAATGAGCAGTTCTTC. Its protein is CAISAGSGSSHNEQFF.

In the case of this clonotype: An end of the junction does not agree with germline; a read error may underlie this. The chain's CDR3 is CASTSQRTVQETQYF. The CDR3 DNA is TGCGCCAGCACCTCCCAGAGGACAGTGCAAGAGACCCAGTACTTC. The chain is built from TRBV11-2 and TRBJ2-5; tentative D call: TRBD1 (6 bases). This CDR3 comprises 15 residues. Germline assignment: CDR1 SGHAT and CDR2 FQNNGV.

About this clonotype: One base away lies a much larger clone, so this may be a sequencing read error. Here the CDR3 omits its conserved ending phenylalanine or tryptophan, so a read error is the likely source. V gene TRBV4-3 combines with J gene TRBJ2-7; D is ambiguous. In germline, CDR1 is LGHNA, CDR2 YSLEER. Deletions cut 1 base from V and 0 bases from J, with 7 bases between. This CDR3 is 14 amino acids long. This CDR3 reads CASSQALGSYEQYS. CDR3 nucleotides: TGCGCCAGCAGCCAAGCCCTGGGCTCCTACGAGCAGTACTCC.

This clonotype was recorded a few times. This chain's CDR3 is CASSEGAQGAWGYTF. CDR3 DNA: TGTGCCAGCAGTGAAGGGGCCCAGGGGGCATGGGGCTACACCTTC. This chain connects TRBV6-1 to TRBJ1-2; 8 bases line up with TRBD1. The germline V gene encodes CDR1 MNHNS and CDR2 SASEGT. The CDR3 length is 15 residues. After removal of 1 base from V and 8 bases from J, the junction contained 9 bases not matched to a gene.

This clonotype was seen many times. The gene calls are TRBV6-1 and TRBJ1-5, with D maybe TRBD1 (5 bases). V shed 4 bases and J shed 4 bases, with 11 bases lying between them. CDR1 is MNHNS and CDR2 is SASEGT in the germline V gene. The CDR3 has 14 residues. The CDR3 nucleotides read TGTGCCAGCAGTGCGTTGGACAAAAATCAGCCCCAGCATTTT. Its protein is CASSALDKNQPQHF.

Concerning this clonotype: The CDR3 end shows no conserved phenylalanine or tryptophan, and so a read error is likely. The rearrangement links TRBV11-1 to TRBJ2-7; 11 bases match TRBD2. The germline gives CDR1 SGHAT, CDR2 FQDESV (reference sequence). CDR3 length: 13 residues. The CDR3 protein is CVSTRTSGWEQYL. CDR3 DNA sequence: TGTGTCAGCACTCGGACTAGCGGGTGGGAGCAGTACTTG.

The V and J genes are TRBV5-1 and TRBJ1-1, with D unclear. This CDR3 contains 13 residues. Trimming removed 1 base from V and 5 bases from J, with 9 bases in between. Germline values: CDR1 SGHRS, CDR2 YFSETQ. The CDR3 sequence is CASSLRPGTEAFF. CDR3 DNA sequence: TGCGCCAGCAGCTTGAGGCCGGGGACTGAAGCTTTCTTT.